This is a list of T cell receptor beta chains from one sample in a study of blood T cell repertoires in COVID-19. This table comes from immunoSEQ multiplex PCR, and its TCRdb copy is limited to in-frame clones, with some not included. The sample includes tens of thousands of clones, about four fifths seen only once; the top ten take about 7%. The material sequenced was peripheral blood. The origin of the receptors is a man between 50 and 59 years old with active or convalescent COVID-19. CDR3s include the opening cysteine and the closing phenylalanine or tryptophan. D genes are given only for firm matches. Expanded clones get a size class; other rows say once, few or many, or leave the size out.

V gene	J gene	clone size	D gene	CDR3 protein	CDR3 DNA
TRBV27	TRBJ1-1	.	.	CASSRPDSNTEAFF	TGTGCCAGCAGCCGACCGGACTCAAACACTGAAGCTTTCTTT
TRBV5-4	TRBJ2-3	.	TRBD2	CASSSDTIAGGHTDTQYF	TGTGCCAGCAGCTCGGATACGATAGCGGGGGGCCACACAGATACGCAGTATTTT
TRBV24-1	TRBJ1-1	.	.	CATSDVTPNTEAFF	TGTGCCACCAGTGATGTCACACCGAACACTGAAGCTTTCTTT
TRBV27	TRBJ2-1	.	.	CASSSASSYNEQFF	TGTGCCAGCTCGAGCGCGAGCTCCTACAATGAGCAGTTCTTC
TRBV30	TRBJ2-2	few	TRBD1	CAWNPGGTGELFF	TGTGCCTGGAACCCAGGGGGAACCGGGGAGCTGTTTTTT
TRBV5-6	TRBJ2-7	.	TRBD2	CASSLWSGGLSYEQYF	TGTGCCAGCAGCTTGTGGAGCGGGGGCCTCTCCTACGAGCAGTACTTC
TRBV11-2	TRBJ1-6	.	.	CASSYTGLENSPLHF	TGTGCCAGCAGCTACACAGGGCTCGAAAATTCACCCCTCCACTTT
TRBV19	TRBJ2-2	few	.	CASRGTGELFF	TGTGCCAGCAGGGGCACCGGGGAGCTGTTTTTT
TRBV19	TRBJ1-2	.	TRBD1	CATNPRGQDYGYTF	TGTGCCACCAATCCCAGGGGGCAGGACTATGGCTACACCTTC
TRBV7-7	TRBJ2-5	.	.	CASSLTGWETQYF	TGTGCCAGCAGCTTAACAGGGTGGGAGACCCAGTACTTC
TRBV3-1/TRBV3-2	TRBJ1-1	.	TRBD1	CASSQAGGNTEAFF	TGTGCCAGCAGCCAAGCAGGGGGGAACACTGAAGCTTTCTTT
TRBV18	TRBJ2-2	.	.	CASSPRAAGNTGELFF	TGTGCCAGCTCACCCCGAGCAGCGGGGAACACCGGGGAGCTGTTTTTT
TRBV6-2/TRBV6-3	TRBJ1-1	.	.	CASSYKLRSPEAFF	TGTGCCAGCAGTTACAAGTTGAGGAGTCCTGAAGCTTTCTTT
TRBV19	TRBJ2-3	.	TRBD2	CASSKTSGGADTQYF	TGTGCCAGTAGTAAGACTAGTGGGGGGGCAGATACGCAGTATTTT
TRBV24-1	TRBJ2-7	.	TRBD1	CATSDDTGTGGARQYF	TGTGCCACCAGTGATGATACCGGGACAGGGGGCGCGCGGCAGTACTTC
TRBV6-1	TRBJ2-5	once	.	CASSEQGETQYF	TGTGCCAGCAGTGAACAGGGAGAGACCCAGTACTTC
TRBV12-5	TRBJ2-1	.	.	CASGLGLSNEQFF	TGTGCTAGTGGTCTAGGACTCTCCAATGAGCAGTTCTTC
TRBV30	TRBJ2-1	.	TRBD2	CAWRLAGVREQFF	TGTGCCTGGAGGCTAGCGGGCGTTCGGGAGCAGTTCTTC
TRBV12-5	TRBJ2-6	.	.	CASGTRRASGANVLTF	TGTGCTAGTGGTACCCGGAGAGCTTCTGGGGCCAACGTCCTGACTTTC
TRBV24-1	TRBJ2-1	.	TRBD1	CATSDPGQGWNEQFF	TGTGCCACCAGTGACCCGGGACAGGGATGGAATGAGCAGTTCTTC
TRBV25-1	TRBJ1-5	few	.	CASSESGPNQPQHF	TGTGCCAGCAGTGAATCAGGGCCCAATCAGCCCCAGCATTTT
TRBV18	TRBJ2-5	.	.	CASGALGETQYF	TGTGCCAGCGGGGCCCTGGGCGAGACCCAGTACTTC
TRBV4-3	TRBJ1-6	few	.	CASSQESISYNSPLHF	TGCGCCAGCAGCCAAGAATCCATCTCCTATAATTCACCCCTCCACTTT
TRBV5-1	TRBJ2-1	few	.	CASSLFGTDEQFF	TGCGCCAGCAGCTTGTTTGGGACTGACGAGCAGTTCTTC
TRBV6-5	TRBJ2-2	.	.	CASTEAGAPTGELFF	TGTGCCAGCACCGAGGCAGGGGCGCCCACCGGGGAGCTGTTTTTT
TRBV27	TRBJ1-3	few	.	CASSLSWGVGNTIYF	TGTGCCAGCAGTTTATCGTGGGGGGTCGGAAACACCATATATTTT
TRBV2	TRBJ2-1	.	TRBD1	CASSEVIRGNEQFF	TGTGCCAGCAGTGAAGTAATCAGGGGGAATGAGCAGTTCTTC
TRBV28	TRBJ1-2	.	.	CASSLGGAGGHNGYTF	TGTGCCAGCAGTTTGGGGGGTGCGGGGGGGCATAATGGCTACACCTTC
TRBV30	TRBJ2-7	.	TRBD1	CAWSGGTGDPYEQYF	TGTGCCTGGAGTGGAGGGACAGGGGATCCCTACGAGCAGTACTTC
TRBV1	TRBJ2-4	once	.	CTSSQVFPF	TGCACCAGCAGCCAAGTTTTCCCTTTC
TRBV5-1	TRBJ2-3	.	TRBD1	CASSLQGASDTQYF	TGCGCCAGCAGCTTACAGGGGGCATCAGATACGCAGTATTTT